Described below is a single T cell receptor (beta chain) sequence and its context. Other DNA sequences in the sample encode the same CDR3. This specimen comes from a study of blood T cell repertoires in COVID-19. Generated by immunoSEQ multiplex PCR, the TCRdb table keeps only in-frame clones and is missing some. This table has hundreds of thousands of clones, around 87% appearing once. Unmatched junction bases numbered 3, after V lost 1 base and J lost 1 base. The CDR3 covers 15 residues. Germline V gene data show CDR1 as LGHDT and CDR2 as YNNKEL (reference sequence). The chain has TRBV3-1 (or the pseudogene TRBV3-2) and TRBJ1-1; 7 positions match TRBD1. This TCR was sampled from a man in his 70s with acute or convalescent COVID-19. The sequenced material came from peripheral blood. In DNA form, the CDR3 reads TGTGCCAGCAGCCAAGCCGGGACAGCGAACACTGAAGCTTTCTTT. Protein product: CASSQAGTANTEAFF.